Listed below are T cell receptor beta chains from one sample, sequenced in a study of T cell repertoires in cytomegalovirus infection. Their cognate antigens are unknown. TCRdb fed the reads into MiXCR, producing one record per CDR3 protein. The repertoire holds around 800,000 distinct CDR3 sequences, with 32% as singletons. Here the sequenced sample was cultured CD8+ T cells from PBMCs, taken from culture after CMV antigen stimulation. All receptors come from a human donor in good health (CMV status not recorded). Some clones in this sample may be carry-over from other donors' samples. CDR3s include the opening cysteine and the closing phenylalanine or tryptophan. The D gene is left open where the match is weak. Clone size is given for some rows only: seen once, a few or many times, or a class if the clone is expanded.

CDR3nt: TGTGCCAGCCTAGATGACACGAACACCGGGGAGCTGTTTTTT
CDR3aa: CASLDDTNTGELFF
abundance: NA
d_gene: NA
v_gene: TRBV6-6
j_gene: TRBJ2-2

CDR3nt: TGTGCCAGCAGAAGACTAGCGGGGATGGAGACCCAGTACTTC
CDR3aa: CASRRLAGMETQYF
abundance: NA
d_gene: TRBD2
v_gene: TRBV6-2/TRBV6-3
j_gene: TRBJ2-5

CDR3nt: TGTGCCAGCAGCTTGAAGGAATGGACCGGGGAGCTGTTTTTT
CDR3aa: CASSLKEWTGELFF
abundance: many
d_gene: NA
v_gene: TRBV7-9
j_gene: TRBJ2-2

CDR3nt: TGTGCCAGCAGTGAGGAAAATGGGTCCGGGGAGCTGTTTTTT
CDR3aa: CASSEENGSGELFF
abundance: few
d_gene: NA
v_gene: TRBV2
j_gene: TRBJ2-2

CDR3nt: TGTGCCAGCAGTTCCAGCACGGACCCAGATACGCAGTATTTT
CDR3aa: CASSSSTDPDTQYF
abundance: few
d_gene: NA
v_gene: TRBV6-5
j_gene: TRBJ2-3

CDR3nt: TGTGTCAGCGCCGGGACAGAGACCGGGGAGCTGTTTTTT
CDR3aa: CVSAGTETGELFF
abundance: NA
d_gene: TRBD1
v_gene: TRBV27
j_gene: TRBJ2-2

CDR3nt: TGCAGTGCTAGAAAGTGGTTTAGCTACGAGCAGTACTTC
CDR3aa: CSARKWFSYEQYF
abundance: few
d_gene: NA
v_gene: TRBV20-1
j_gene: TRBJ2-7

CDR3nt: TGTGCCAGCAGCCAAGAACGGACGGGGGGGGATGAGACCCAGTACTTC
CDR3aa: CASSQERTGGDETQYF
abundance: few
d_gene: TRBD2
v_gene: TRBV3-1
j_gene: TRBJ2-5

CDR3nt: TGTGCCAGCAGCTCCATGCGGGGTTTTAATGAAAAACTGTTTTTT
CDR3aa: CASSSMRGFNEKLFF
abundance: NA
d_gene: NA
v_gene: TRBV27
j_gene: TRBJ1-4

CDR3nt: TGTGCCAGCAGCCCAGATAGGACAGGGAGGAACACCGGGGAGCTGTTTTTT
CDR3aa: CASSPDRTGRNTGELFF
abundance: few
d_gene: TRBD1
v_gene: TRBV7-2
j_gene: TRBJ2-2

CDR3nt: TGTGCCAGCAGCCCCATTGAGGCTACGCAGTATTTT
CDR3aa: CASSPIEATQYF
abundance: NA
d_gene: NA
v_gene: TRBV28
j_gene: TRBJ2-3

CDR3nt: TGCAGTGCTAGCCCGACAGGGCGGAACACTGAAGCTTTCTTT
CDR3aa: CSASPTGRNTEAFF
abundance: few
d_gene: TRBD1
v_gene: TRBV20-1
j_gene: TRBJ1-1

CDR3nt: TGTGCCAGCAGTGCTACTAGCGGGGCTATCACAGATACGCAGTATTTT
CDR3aa: CASSATSGAITDTQYF
abundance: few
d_gene: TRBD2
v_gene: TRBV2
j_gene: TRBJ2-3

CDR3nt: TGTGCCAGCTTTTCTGGGACAGAAGGGTTGGCTCCTGGGGCCAACGTCCTGACTTTC
CDR3aa: CASFSGTEGLAPGANVLTF
abundance: NA
d_gene: TRBD1
v_gene: TRBV18
j_gene: TRBJ2-6

CDR3nt: TGTGCCAGCAGCGGTGGGAGAGTAAAGGGCACAGATACGCAGTATTTT
CDR3aa: CASSGGRVKGTDTQYF
abundance: NA
d_gene: NA
v_gene: TRBV5-8
j_gene: TRBJ2-3

CDR3nt: TGTGCCAGCAGCGCGGGACTAGCCACTAGCACAGATACGCAGTATTTT
CDR3aa: CASSAGLATSTDTQYF
abundance: many
d_gene: TRBD2
v_gene: TRBV7-8
j_gene: TRBJ2-3

CDR3nt: TGTGCCAGCAGCTTGGAGGACAGGGGGATACAAAATTCACCCCTCCACTTT
CDR3aa: CASSLEDRGIQNSPLHF
abundance: many
d_gene: TRBD1
v_gene: TRBV7-2
j_gene: TRBJ1-6

CDR3nt: TGTGCCAGCAGTGACACACGGGGACTCCACAATGAGCAGTTCTTC
CDR3aa: CASSDTRGLHNEQFF
abundance: NA
d_gene: NA
v_gene: TRBV6-4
j_gene: TRBJ2-1

CDR3nt: TGTGCCAGCAGAGAGAGAGAGACCGGGGAGCTGTTTTTT
CDR3aa: CASRERETGELFF
abundance: few
d_gene: NA
v_gene: TRBV6-5
j_gene: TRBJ2-2

CDR3nt: TGTGCCAGCAGCCTCACCTGGGGACTAGCGGGGGCCCCCACAGATACGCAGTATTTT
CDR3aa: CASSLTWGLAGAPTDTQYF
abundance: many
d_gene: TRBD2
v_gene: TRBV7-6
j_gene: TRBJ2-3

CDR3nt: TGCGCCAGCAGCCAATCAGGGGAGAACACTGAAGCTTTCTTT
CDR3aa: CASSQSGENTEAFF
abundance: NA
d_gene: NA
v_gene: TRBV4-1
j_gene: TRBJ1-1

CDR3nt: TGTGCCAGCAGCGTAGGGGGATCAGGAGGCAAAAACATTCAGTACTTC
CDR3aa: CASSVGGSGGKNIQYF
abundance: few
d_gene: NA
v_gene: TRBV9
j_gene: TRBJ2-4

CDR3nt: TGTGCCAGCAGTCCTTCCAACATATATGGCTACACCTTC
CDR3aa: CASSPSNIYGYTF
abundance: NA
d_gene: NA
v_gene: TRBV6-2/TRBV6-3
j_gene: TRBJ1-2

CDR3nt: TGCAGCGTTGAGGCTATGTCCGGGGGCATGAGTGACTATGGCTACACCTTC
CDR3aa: CSVEAMSGGMSDYGYTF
abundance: NA
d_gene: NA
v_gene: TRBV29-1
j_gene: TRBJ1-2

CDR3nt: TGTGCCAGCAGTGAAAGGCCAGGGGGATGGAATGAGCAGTTCTTC
CDR3aa: CASSERPGGWNEQFF
abundance: few
d_gene: TRBD1
v_gene: TRBV6-1
j_gene: TRBJ2-1

CDR3nt: TGTGCCAGCAGTTTAAATGGGGGGGCGTCAGATACGCAGTATTTT
CDR3aa: CASSLNGGASDTQYF
abundance: NA
d_gene: NA
v_gene: TRBV27
j_gene: TRBJ2-3

CDR3nt: TGTGCCAGCAGCCAACTTAGCGGGGCCTACTACAATGAGCAGTTCTTC
CDR3aa: CASSQLSGAYYNEQFF
abundance: many
d_gene: TRBD2
v_gene: TRBV7-3
j_gene: TRBJ2-1

CDR3nt: TGTGCCAGCAGCTCAGGGATTGAAGCTTTCTTT
CDR3aa: CASSSGIEAFF
abundance: few
d_gene: NA
v_gene: TRBV7-9
j_gene: TRBJ1-1

CDR3nt: TGTGCCAGCAGTGCACAGGGGGATTATTTCACAGATACGCAGTATTTT
CDR3aa: CASSAQGDYFTDTQYF
abundance: NA
d_gene: TRBD1
v_gene: TRBV27
j_gene: TRBJ2-3

CDR3nt: TGTGTCAGCAGCCTTCCGGGATGGGGACAAGAGACCCAGTACTTC
CDR3aa: CVSSLPGWGQETQYF
abundance: NA
d_gene: NA
v_gene: TRBV7-6
j_gene: TRBJ2-5

CDR3nt: TGTGCCAACAGTCCGGCCCGCGACTACACCTTC
CDR3aa: CANSPARDYTF
abundance: NA
d_gene: NA
v_gene: TRBV12-3/TRBV12-4
j_gene: TRBJ1-2

CDR3nt: TGTGCCAGCAGCAAATACGGGACAGGGTGGCATGAGCAGTTCTTC
CDR3aa: CASSKYGTGWHEQFF
abundance: many
d_gene: TRBD1
v_gene: TRBV11-2
j_gene: TRBJ2-1

CDR3nt: TGTGCCAGCAGCCTTGTGGTCTCCTACGAGCAGTACTTC
CDR3aa: CASSLVVSYEQYF
abundance: few
d_gene: NA
v_gene: TRBV7-6
j_gene: TRBJ2-7

CDR3nt: TGTGCCAGCAGCTTAGCCCGTACAGGGGCGGGTGAGCAGTACTTC
CDR3aa: CASSLARTGAGEQYF
abundance: NA
d_gene: TRBD1
v_gene: TRBV7-9
j_gene: TRBJ2-7

CDR3nt: TGTGCCAGCAGCTCGCCCTCCTACGAGCAGTACTTC
CDR3aa: CASSSPSYEQYF
abundance: many
d_gene: NA
v_gene: TRBV7-8
j_gene: TRBJ2-7

CDR3nt: TGCAGCGTCCCGGGACAGTACACAGATACGCAGTATTTT
CDR3aa: CSVPGQYTDTQYF
abundance: few
d_gene: TRBD1
v_gene: TRBV29-1
j_gene: TRBJ2-3

CDR3nt: TGCGCCAGCAGGGCAACTAGCGGGGGGGCCGGACAAGAGACCCAGTACTTC
CDR3aa: CASRATSGGAGQETQYF
abundance: few
d_gene: TRBD2
v_gene: TRBV10-2
j_gene: TRBJ2-5

CDR3nt: TGTGCCAGCACCAGGACAGGCCGATACACAGATACGCAGTATTTT
CDR3aa: CASTRTGRYTDTQYF
abundance: once
d_gene: TRBD1
v_gene: TRBV9
j_gene: TRBJ2-3

CDR3nt: TGTGCCAGCAGCTTTGGACAGCTGATCCAAGAGACCCAGTACTTC
CDR3aa: CASSFGQLIQETQYF
abundance: NA
d_gene: NA
v_gene: TRBV5-6
j_gene: TRBJ2-5

CDR3nt: TGCAGTGCATATAGAGATTACAGTTACCCAGATACGCAGTATTTT
CDR3aa: CSAYRDYSYPDTQYF
abundance: NA
d_gene: NA
v_gene: TRBV20-1
j_gene: TRBJ2-3

CDR3nt: TGTGCCAGCTCACGCCTGGAGGCCTATAATTCACCCCTCCACTTT
CDR3aa: CASSRLEAYNSPLHF
abundance: few
d_gene: NA
v_gene: TRBV18
j_gene: TRBJ1-6

CDR3nt: TGTGCCAGCAGCTTAGTGTCAGGGGCTAACACAGATACGCAGTATTTT
CDR3aa: CASSLVSGANTDTQYF
abundance: NA
d_gene: NA
v_gene: TRBV7-6
j_gene: TRBJ2-3

CDR3nt: TGTGCCAGCAGCCGCCTAGGACAAGAGGGTCTCCTTTATAGCAATCAGCCCCAGCATTTT
CDR3aa: CASSRLGQEGLLYSNQPQHF
abundance: NA
d_gene: NA
v_gene: TRBV14
j_gene: TRBJ1-5

CDR3nt: TGTGCCAGCAGCCCCACAGGGACCATCTACGAGCAGTACTTC
CDR3aa: CASSPTGTIYEQYF
abundance: few
d_gene: NA
v_gene: TRBV5-8
j_gene: TRBJ2-7

CDR3nt: TGCGCCAGCAGCCTCGGGGAAGGAACTAATGAAAAACTGTTTTTT
CDR3aa: CASSLGEGTNEKLFF
abundance: NA
d_gene: NA
v_gene: TRBV5-1
j_gene: TRBJ1-4

CDR3nt: TGTGCCAGCAGCTTCAACTCGGGGCGGAGCTCCTACAATGAGCAGTTCTTC
CDR3aa: CASSFNSGRSSYNEQFF
abundance: NA
d_gene: NA
v_gene: TRBV7-3
j_gene: TRBJ2-1

CDR3nt: TGTGCCAGCAGCTCCTCCCGGACTATGAACACCGGGGAGCTGTTTTTT
CDR3aa: CASSSSRTMNTGELFF
abundance: NA
d_gene: NA
v_gene: TRBV7-9
j_gene: TRBJ2-2